Listed below are T cell receptor beta chains from one sample, sequenced in a study of CD8 T cells in ankylosing spondylitis. A single record per CDR3 protein comes from TCRdb applying MiXCR to the 5' RACE reads. This table has 200,000 to 250,000 distinct CDR3 sequences, roughly 6.6% appearing once. The specimen was blood, either unsorted or a sorted T cell fraction (not recorded which). These receptors all stem from a male donor with ankylosing spondylitis. CDR3s include the opening cysteine and the closing phenylalanine or tryptophan. Each record gives: clone size, D gene, V gene, J gene, CDR3 protein, CDR3 DNA. A D gene is named only where the DNA matches it firmly. Size values are once, few and many counts, or a class for expanded clones, and some rows have none.

many,NA,TRBV5-1,TRBJ2-7,CASNGPTDYEQYF,TGCGCCAGCAATGGCCCGACCGATTACGAGCAGTACTTC
few,TRBD2,TRBV14,TRBJ2-1,CASSPTLAGGNEQFF,TGTGCCAGCAGCCCTACACTAGCGGGCGGAAATGAGCAGTTCTTC
few,TRBD1,TRBV30,TRBJ2-1,CAWDQGDIYNEQFF,TGTGCCTGGGATCAGGGGGATATCTACAATGAGCAGTTCTTC
many,NA,TRBV7-9,TRBJ1-1,CASSLAGGNTEAFF,TGTGCCAGCAGCTTAGCAGGGGGAAACACTGAAGCTTTCTTT
many,TRBD2,TRBV27,TRBJ2-3,CASSPLGLAVKDTQYF,TGTGCCAGCAGTCCCCTGGGACTAGCGGTAAAAGATACGCAGTATTTT
many,NA,TRBV7-9,TRBJ1-4,CASSPPGFGYDEKLFF,TGTGCCAGCAGCCCCCCCGGGTTTGGTTATGACGAAAAACTGTTTTTT
many,TRBD2,TRBV29-1,TRBJ2-2,CSVEGGLAGELTGELFF,TGCAGCGTTGAAGGGGGGCTAGCGGGGGAACTCACCGGGGAGCTGTTTTTT
many,TRBD1,TRBV29-1,TRBJ2-3,CSVEGERGQITDTQYF,TGCAGCGTTGAAGGGGAGAGGGGACAGATCACAGATACGCAGTATTTT
many,NA,TRBV4-3,TRBJ1-4,CASSPQGFGGEKLFF,TGCGCCAGCAGCCCTCAGGGGTTCGGGGGTGAAAAACTGTTTTTT
many,NA,TRBV28,TRBJ1-1,CASSWGEGTEAFF,TGTGCCAGCTCTTGGGGGGAAGGCACTGAAGCTTTCTTT
many,NA,TRBV13,TRBJ2-1,CASSFARNEQFF,TGTGCCAGCAGCTTCGCCCGCAATGAGCAGTTCTTC
many,NA,TRBV29-1,TRBJ2-5,CTIPTDQETQYF,TGCACCATTCCCACAGACCAAGAGACCCAGTACTTC
few,NA,TRBV20-1,TRBJ2-1,CSARDADRNNEQFF,TGCAGTGCTAGGGACGCGGACAGAAACAATGAGCAGTTCTTC
NA,TRBD1,TRBV4-3,TRBJ2-7,CATGQGYYEQYF,TGCGCCACCGGACAGGGATACTACGAGCAGTACTTC
NA,NA,TRBV3-1,TRBJ1-1,CASSQQWTENTEAFF,TGTGCCAGCAGCCAACAGTGGACAGAGAACACTGAAGCTTTCTTT
few,NA,TRBV15,TRBJ2-5,CATSRVSLGQETQYF,TGTGCCACCAGCAGGGTGTCATTAGGACAAGAGACCCAGTACTTC
many,TRBD1,TRBV28,TRBJ2-7,CASSPGTGKLQDF,TGTGCCAGCAGTCCCGGGACAGGGAAGCTTCAAGACTTC
many,NA,TRBV10-3,TRBJ1-5,CAISESRVGYQPQHF,TGTGCCATCAGTGAGTCGCGCGTGGGATATCAGCCCCAGCATTTT
many,TRBD2,TRBV20-1,TRBJ2-7,CSAGRLAVPYEQYF,TGCAGTGCCGGGCGACTAGCGGTTCCCTACGAGCAGTACTTC
NA,NA,TRBV7-1,TRBJ2-7,CASSSVRALEQYF,TGTGCCAGCAGCTCCGTTAGGGCACTCGAGCAGTACTTC
few,TRBD1,TRBV24-1,TRBJ1-1,CATRYTGGTEAFF,TGTGCCACCAGATATACAGGGGGCACTGAAGCTTTCTTT
NA,TRBD1,TRBV20-1,TRBJ1-5,CSAWDRGPGQPQHF,TGCAGTGCTTGGGACAGGGGGCCCGGTCAGCCCCAGCATTTT
NA,NA,TRBV5-6,TRBJ2-2,CASSSITNTGELFF,TGTGCCAGCAGCTCGATTACGAACACCGGGGAGCTGTTTTTT
many,NA,TRBV6-1,TRBJ1-5,CASSERTVRSQPQHF,TGTGCCAGCAGTGAGCGGACAGTCAGGAGTCAGCCCCAGCATTTT
once,NA,TRBV7-9,TRBJ2-7,CANSLGPIGEQYF,TGTGCCAACAGCTTAGGACCGATAGGCGAGCAGTACTTC
many,NA,TRBV7-9,TRBJ2-4,CASSLVGQLAKNIQYF,TGTGCCAGCAGCTTAGTTGGCCAGCTAGCCAAAAACATTCAGTACTTC
few,TRBD2,TRBV29-1,TRBJ2-2,CSVEGAGVGTGELFF,TGCAGCGTTGAGGGAGCGGGAGTAGGGACCGGGGAGCTGTTTTTT
many,NA,TRBV29-1,TRBJ1-5,CSVVTGLSNQPQHF,TGCAGCGTTGTAACGGGGTTGAGCAATCAGCCCCAGCATTTT
few,NA,TRBV5-1,TRBJ2-1,CASRSGINYNEQFF,TGCGCCAGCAGGTCAGGGATCAACTACAATGAGCAGTTCTTC
NA,NA,TRBV2,TRBJ2-1,CTRSPPRSFRELDEQFF,TGTACCCGCAGTCCCCCGCGCAGTTTTCGGGAGTTAGACGAGCAGTTCTTC
NA,TRBD1,TRBV12-3/TRBV12-4,TRBJ2-6,CASRYRGPGANVLTF,TGTGCCAGCAGATACAGGGGACCTGGGGCCAACGTCCTGACTTTC
many,NA,TRBV28,TRBJ2-7,CASSSDRDASYEQYF,TGTGCCAGCAGTTCAGACCGGGACGCTTCCTACGAGCAGTACTTC
many,NA,TRBV27,TRBJ1-1,CASSLYPLNTEAFF,TGTGCCAGCAGTTTATATCCATTGAACACTGAAGCTTTCTTT
many,NA,TRBV5-1,TRBJ2-7,CASSFSPDSFGYEQYF,TGCGCCAGCAGCTTCTCACCGGACAGCTTCGGATACGAGCAGTACTTC
many,NA,TRBV12-5,TRBJ1-1,CASGLGQTITEAFF,TGTGCTAGTGGTTTGGGACAGACGATTACTGAAGCTTTCTTT
NA,NA,TRBV2,TRBJ2-1,CASYQSSSYNEQFF,TGTGCCAGCTACCAGAGTTCGTCCTACAATGAGCAGTTCTTC
many,TRBD2,TRBV28,TRBJ2-1,CASSFLLAGGNNEQFF,TGTGCCAGCAGTTTCCTTCTAGCGGGAGGGAACAATGAGCAGTTCTTC
few,NA,TRBV12-3/TRBV12-4,TRBJ2-7,CASSLGRGPSYEQYF,TGTGCCAGCAGTTTAGGGCGGGGGCCCTCCTACGAGCAGTACTTC
few,NA,TRBV30,TRBJ2-2,CACYDRMTNTGELFF,TGTGCCTGCTACGACAGGATGACGAACACCGGGGAGCTGTTTTTT
few,NA,TRBV29-1,TRBJ1-2,CSARQASNYGYTF,TGCAGCGCTAGACAGGCGTCTAACTATGGCTACACCTTC
NA,NA,TRBV15,TRBJ2-3,CAIADGGADTQYF,TGTGCCATCGCGGATGGGGGTGCAGATACGCAGTATTTT
many,TRBD2,TRBV4-3,TRBJ2-4,CASSQELAGSDIQYF,TGCGCCAGCAGCCAAGAACTAGCGGGATCTGACATTCAGTACTTC
many,NA,TRBV12-3/TRBV12-4,TRBJ2-1,CASSLWTSSSYNEQFF,TGTGCCAGCAGTTTGTGGACATCGAGCTCCTACAATGAGCAGTTCTTC